The T cell receptor beta chain under discussion was sequenced for a study of cytomegalovirus exposure and HLA in healthy donors. Study-wide background: HLA-typed donors contributed some 83 million unique TCRs, which were held in an early data release.

Use of 60 Vbeta and 13 Jbeta primers characterized the PCR. Sequenced by immunoSEQ multiplex PCR; TCRdb stores in-frame clones only, minus some. The sample yields approximately 100,000 clones, roughly 85% seen once. The CDR3 sequence is 15 residues long. Germline V CDR1 and CDR2: MNHEY, SMNVEV (reference sequence). Trimming stripped 0 bases from V and 1 base from J, with 7 bases between. Findings of the study overall: The authors later found most CMV-associated TCR beta chains appeared HLA-restricted. Among the CMV-associated chains, three were confirmed in vitro as specific for CMV antigens.

On this clone: The antigen is not known.

Sample: PBMCs. This sequence was found in a woman aged 40 to 55 in good health and CMV-seronegative. The chain recombines TRBV27 with TRBJ2-1; D is undetermined. The CDR3 DNA reads as TGTGCCAGCAGTTTATCCAGGCCGTCCTACAATGAGCAGTTCTTC. This sequence encodes CASSLSRPSYNEQFF.